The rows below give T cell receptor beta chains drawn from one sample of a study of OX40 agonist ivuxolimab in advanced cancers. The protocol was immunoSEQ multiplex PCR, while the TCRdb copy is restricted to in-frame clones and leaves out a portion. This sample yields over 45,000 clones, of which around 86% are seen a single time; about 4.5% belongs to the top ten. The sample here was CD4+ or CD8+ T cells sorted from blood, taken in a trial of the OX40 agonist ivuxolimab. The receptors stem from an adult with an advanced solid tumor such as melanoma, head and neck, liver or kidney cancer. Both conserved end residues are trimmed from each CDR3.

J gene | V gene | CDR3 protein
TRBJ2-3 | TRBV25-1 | ASSATPGQGAADTQY
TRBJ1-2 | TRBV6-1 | ASNMAQGDYGYT
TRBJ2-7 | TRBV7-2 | ASSLVQGGTSEQY
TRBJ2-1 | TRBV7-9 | ASSPPGLAYNEQF
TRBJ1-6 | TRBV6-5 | ASSRRESPLH
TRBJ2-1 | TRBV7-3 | ASSLRGNANEQF
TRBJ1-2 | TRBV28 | ASILLRGGYGYT
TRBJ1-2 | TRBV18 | ASSSSGTGLTDYGYT
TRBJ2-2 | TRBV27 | ASSLSRTQGDTGELF
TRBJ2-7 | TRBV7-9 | ASTESTYEQY